Below, 14 T cell receptor beta chains from the same sample are listed, as sequenced in a study of blood T cell repertoires in COVID-19. The method was immunoSEQ multiplex PCR; TCRdb's version includes in-frame clones alone and lacks a portion of them. The profile shows under 200,000 clones, 89% of them singletons. Sequencing input: PBMCs or T cells enriched from blood (not recorded which). The receptors were sampled from a woman aged 18-29 years who had recovered from COVID-19.

The chain carries TRBV7-9 and TRBJ2-2; TRBD2 is a possible D gene (6 bases). Trimming took 2 bases from V and 4 from J, leaving 14 bases between them. Per the germline V gene, CDR1 is SEHNR and CDR2 is FQNEAQ (reference sequence). The CDR3 is 16 residues long. The CDR3 here is CASSLIGGSVTGELFF. The CDR3 bases are TGTGCCAGCAGCTTAATTGGGGGGTCGGTCACCGGGGAGCTGTTTTTT. The full variable domain, rest sourced from reference TRBV7-9 and TRBJ2-2, is DTGVSQNPRHKITKRGQNVTFRCDPISEHNRLYWYRQTLGQGPEFLTYFQNEAQLEKSRLLSDRFSAERPKGSFSTLEIQRTEQGDSAMYLCASSLIGGSVTGELFFGEGSRLTVL.

CDR3 sequence reads: CASSLPHRDIYEQYF. The CDR3 nucleotides read TGTGCCAGCAGTTTACCCCACCGGGACATCTACGAGCAGTACTTC. The V and J genes are TRBV28 and TRBJ2-7; a weak D match, TRBD1 (6 bases). The CDR3 is made up of 15 amino acids. V lost 2 bases, J lost 3 bases, and 14 bases lay in between. The germline CDR1 and CDR2 sequences are MDHEN and SYDVKM.

The chain combines TRBV4-3 with TRBJ1-4; 10 positions match TRBD1. CDR1 LGHNA and CDR2 YSLEER come from the germline V gene. This CDR3 region has 13 residues. V lost 5 bases, J lost 6 bases, and 0 bases stayed unmatched. The CDR3 protein is CASSGQGDEKLFF. DNA for the CDR3: TGCGCCAGCAGCGGACAGGGGGATGAAAAACTGTTTTTT.

This rearrangement joins TRBV7-8 to TRBJ2-1; no clear D. The CDR3 spans 12 residues. V was shortened by 2 bases and J by 7 bases, with 6 bases between the two germline ends. In germline, CDR1 is SGHVS, CDR2 FQNEAQ. CDR3 sequence: CASSLIRNEQFF. The CDR3 DNA sequence: TGTGCCAGCAGCTTAATCCGTAATGAGCAGTTCTTC.

V gene TRBV3-1 (or the pseudogene TRBV3-2) combines with J gene TRBJ2-3, with TRBD2 identical over 9 bases. The CDR3 is made up of 16 amino acids. V trimming: 0 bases; J trimming: 0 bases; junction bases outside the gene matches: 1. From germline, CDR1 is LGHDT and CDR2 YNNKEL (reference sequence). CDR3 region: CASSQDTSGSTDTQYF. The CDR3, as DNA: TGTGCCAGCAGCCAAGATACTAGCGGGAGCACAGATACGCAGTATTTT.

The J gene is TRBJ2-5, the V gene TRBV28, with TRBD2 identical over 14 bases. V shed 0 bases, J shed 5 bases, and the junction held 5 bases outside the gene matches. The V gene's germline CDR1 is MDHEN and CDR2 SYDVKM. The CDR3 consists of 17 residues. For the CDR3, the DNA is TGTGCCAGCAGTTTATGGACTAGCGGGAGGGCCATGGAGACCCAGTACTTC. This encodes CASSLWTSGRAMETQYF.

The chain has TRBV27 and TRBJ1-4; 7 nucleotides align to TRBD1. With 4 bases clipped from V and 8 bases from J, the junction kept 4 bases outside the gene matches. CDR3 length: 13 residues. Germline assignment: CDR1 MNHEY and CDR2 SMNVEV (reference sequence). This CDR3 reads CASSWYRGEKLFF. CDR3 nucleotide sequence: TGTGCCAGCAGTTGGTACAGGGGAGAAAAACTGTTTTTT. The complete variable domain, with remaining parts taken from reference TRBV27 and TRBJ1-4, reads EAQVTQNPRYLITVTGKKLTVTCSQNMNHEYMSWYRQDPGLGLRQIYYSMNVEVTDKGDVPEGYKVSRKEKRNFPLILESPSPNQTSLYFCASSWYRGEKLFFGSGTQLSVL.

A single count supports this clone. V usage is TRBV27 and J usage is TRBJ1-6; the D gene is possibly TRBD1 (5 bases). V lost 2 bases, J lost 5 bases, and 13 bases lay in between. CDR3 length: 16 amino acids. The germline CDR1 and CDR2 sequences are MNHEY and SMNVEV (reference sequence). CDR3 in DNA: TGTGCCAGCAGTTTACCCGACTGGGGGGATAATTCACCCCTCCACTTT. It specifies CASSLPDWGDNSPLHF.

The chain's CDR3 is CASSSSDNEQFF. CDR3 bases: TGTGCCAGCAGCTCCTCAGATAATGAGCAGTTCTTC. The rearrangement joins TRBV9 to TRBJ2-1; D remains unclear. Trimming shortened V by 4 bases and J by 7 bases, and 9 bases separated the two germline ends. The CDR3 extends over 12 amino acids. Germline CDR1 and CDR2: SGDLS and YYNGEE.

The chain has TRBV18 and TRBJ1-5; D unclear. The germline CDR1 and CDR2 sequences are KGHSH and LQKENI. Trimming left V 2 bases short and J 1 base short, with 6 bases between. The CDR3 covers 14 residues. The CDR3 sequence is CASSPGRSNQPQHF. DNA of the CDR3: TGTGCCAGCTCACCAGGGAGGAGCAATCAGCCCCAGCATTTT.

The chain is built from TRBV9 and TRBJ2-1; 8 bases align to TRBD1. The CDR3 extends over 15 amino acids. V gave up 5 bases and J gave up 5 bases; unmatched junction bases: 9. CDR1 is SGDLS, CDR2 YYNGEE, per germline. The CDR3 protein is CASSPGGTGHNEQFF. The CDR3, as DNA: TGTGCCAGCAGTCCCGGCGGGACAGGCCACAATGAGCAGTTCTTC.

The V and J genes are TRBV4-1 and TRBJ2-7, with D possibly matching TRBD2 (6 bases). This CDR3 contains 15 residues. V lost 2 bases and J 1 base, leaving 12 bases between the germline ends. Germline-derived CDR1 and CDR2 are MGHRA and YSYEKL. The CDR3 sequence: CASSQRAGKSYEQYF. The CDR3 region has the DNA TGCGCCAGCAGCCAACGTGCGGGAAAATCCTACGAGCAGTACTTC.

The CDR3 sequence is CASIRGQGVGYNEQFF. CDR3 sequence (DNA): TGTGCCAGCATTCGGGGACAGGGGGTGGGATACAATGAGCAGTTCTTC. The chain uses TRBV2 and TRBJ2-1; 11 bases align to TRBD1. The CDR3 extends over 16 amino acids. CDR1 and CDR2 (germline): SNHLY, FYNNEI. V lost 7 bases, J lost 4 bases, and 9 bases stayed unmatched.

The chain is built from TRBV5-1 and TRBJ2-1, with a weak D call TRBD1 (5 bases). CDR3 size: 15 residues. The germline CDR1 and CDR2 sequences are SGHRS and YFSETQ. V lost 3 bases and J 5 bases, leaving 15 bases between the germline ends. The CDR3 spells CASSSPGQGHNEQFF. In nucleotides, the CDR3 is TGCGCCAGCAGCTCCCCAGGGCAGGGCCACAATGAGCAGTTCTTC.